This T cell receptor beta chain was recovered during a study of T cells in tumors after PD-1 blockade. Looking at the study overall: No patient had prior checkpoint blockade, systemic immunosuppression, or radiotherapy within 4 weeks. Treatment was either pembrolizumab 200 mg every 3 weeks or cemiplimab 350 mg every 2 weeks.

Here immunoSEQ multiplex PCR was the method, and the copy in TCRdb shows in-frame clones only, minus some. The table records about 8,500 clones, about 59% of them present only once. Regarding this clone: The antigen is not known.

Site-matched primary tumor biopsies were taken before and after PD-1 blockade. CDR1 is GTSNPN, CDR2 SVGIG, per germline (reference sequence). V shed 3 bases and J shed 0 bases, with 8 bases lying between them. This CDR3 has 13 residues. General observations from the study: After therapy, most expanded exhausted CD8+ clones were absent pre-treatment, suggesting clonal replacement.

The sample in question was tumor tissue, obtained after anti-PD-1 treatment. The clonotype was recovered from a human donor with basal cell carcinoma. The J gene is TRBJ1-1, the V gene TRBV30, with D hard to call. The CDR3 is CAWRSQVNTEAFF. The DNA for the CDR3 is TGTGCCTGGAGGTCACAAGTGAACACTGAAGCTTTCTTT. The variable domain in full, completed from reference TRBV30 and TRBJ1-1, reads SQTIHQWPATLVQPVGSPLSLECTVEGTSNPNLYWYRQAAGRGLQLLFYSVGIGQISSEVPQNLSASRPQDRQFILSSKKLLLSDSGFYLCAWRSQVNTEAFFGQGTRLTVV.